The rows below give T cell receptor beta chains drawn from one sample of a study of blood T cell repertoires in COVID-19. The repertoire was sequenced with immunoSEQ multiplex PCR; TCRdb's copy has only in-frame clones and lacks some. The table lists about 97,000 clones, 80% to 90% of them singletons. The material sequenced was peripheral blood. The receptors shown here come from a human donor in a cohort sampled during active COVID-19. Both conserved end residues are part of each CDR3. The order of the fields is CDR3 length, J gene, V gene, D gene, clone size, CDR3 protein, CDR3 DNA. A D gene is named only where the DNA matches it firmly. Only part of the rows carry a size: once, few, many, or a class if the clone is expanded.

>15|TRBJ1-4|TRBV4-3|TRBD1|.
CASSQAGQGNEKLFF
TGCGCCAGCAGCCAAGCGGGACAGGGGAATGAAAAACTGTTTTTT
>21|TRBJ2-6|TRBV30|TRBD2|few
CAWSWVRSGTGMRSGANVLTF
TGTGCCTGGAGTTGGGTCCGTAGCGGGACTGGGATGAGATCTGGGGCCAACGTCCTGACTTTC
>13|TRBJ2-5|TRBV24-1|TRBD1|.
CATRGDREETQYF
TGTGCCACCAGGGGCGACAGGGAAGAGACCCAGTACTTC
>17|TRBJ1-5|TRBV5-6|.|.
CASSSRGGPSGNQPQHF
TGTGCCAGCAGCTCCCGCGGGGGTCCTAGTGGCAATCAGCCCCAGCATTTT
>15|TRBJ2-3|TRBV27|TRBD2|.
CASSLQTSGGDTQYF
TGTGCCAGCAGTCTCCAGACTAGCGGGGGTGATACGCAGTATTTT
>13|TRBJ2-5|TRBV12-3/TRBV12-4|.|.
CASSLARRETQYF
TGTGCCAGCAGTTTAGCGCGTAGAGAGACCCAGTACTTC
>18|TRBJ2-1|TRBV2|TRBD2|.
CASSFQPQRGGPYNEQFF
TGTGCCAGCAGTTTCCAGCCACAGCGGGGGGGTCCCTACAATGAGCAGTTCTTC
>13|TRBJ1-2|TRBV5-4|.|.
CASSLRGNYGYTF
TGTGCCAGCAGCTTGAGAGGCAACTATGGCTACACCTTC
>15|TRBJ1-2|TRBV7-3|TRBD1|.
CASSPKDRADYGYTF
TGTGCCAGCAGCCCGAAGGACAGGGCGGACTATGGCTACACCTTC
>11|TRBJ2-3|TRBV7-3|.|.
CASSSGLTQYF
TGTGCCAGCAGCTCCGGTCTTACGCAGTATTTT
>15|TRBJ2-1|TRBV6-5|.|.
CASRTRLVRNNEQFF
TGTGCCAGCAGGACAAGACTAGTCCGGAACAATGAGCAGTTCTTC
>15|TRBJ1-2|TRBV4-3|.|.
CASSQEVLQAYGYTF
TGCGCCAGCAGCCAAGAAGTGCTACAGGCCTATGGCTACACCTTC
>15|TRBJ1-2|TRBV4-1|TRBD1|.
CASSLRTGGPYGYTF
TGCGCCAGCAGCCTCCGGACAGGGGGTCCCTATGGCTACACCTTC
>12|TRBJ1-1|TRBV3-1/TRBV3-2|.|.
CASSGGAGEAFF
TGTGCCAGCAGCGGAGGGGCAGGTGAAGCTTTCTTT
>16|TRBJ2-1|TRBV5-1|TRBD2|.
CASATSGGALYNEQFF
TGCGCCAGCGCCACTAGCGGGGGGGCCCTTTACAATGAGCAGTTCTTC
>16|TRBJ1-5|TRBV27|TRBD1|.
CASSSPGQGSNQPQHF
TGTGCCAGCAGTTCACCCGGACAGGGTAGCAATCAGCCCCAGCATTTT
>20|TRBJ2-7|TRBV6-1|TRBD2|once
CASSAREYREASQSGFEQYF
TGTGCCAGCAGTGCCCGGGAATATCGGGAGGCCTCCCAATCGGGTTTCGAGCAGTACTTC
>13|TRBJ1-1|TRBV12-3/TRBV12-4|TRBD1|.
CASRLQGSAEAFF
TGTGCCAGCAGGTTACAGGGGTCAGCGGAAGCTTTCTTT
>13|TRBJ1-2|TRBV3-1/TRBV3-2|TRBD1|once
CASRGTGASGYTF
TGTGCCAGCAGGGGAACAGGGGCCTCTGGCTACACCTTC
>12|TRBJ2-1|TRBV12-3/TRBV12-4|.|.
CASSLGDNEQFF
TGTGCCAGCAGTTTGGGAGACAATGAGCAGTTCTTC
>15|TRBJ2-3|TRBV7-9|TRBD1|.
CASSLEGGMTDTQYF
TGTGCCAGCAGCTTAGAAGGGGGCATGACAGATACGCAGTATTTT
>16|TRBJ2-1|TRBV27|TRBD1|.
CASSGFAAGGYNEQFF
TGTGCCAGCAGCGGTTTCGCGGCAGGGGGTTACAATGAGCAGTTCTTC
>15|TRBJ1-2|TRBV3-1/TRBV3-2|.|once
CASSRRGGGLAGYTF
TGTGCCAGCAGCCGAAGAGGCGGGGGTCTGGCTGGCTACACCTTC
>13|TRBJ1-2|TRBV27|TRBD1|.
CASSRQGTNGYTF
TGTGCCAGCAGTAGACAGGGGACGAATGGCTACACCTTC
>16|TRBJ2-3|TRBV10-2|TRBD2|.
CASGSGLAGVTDTQYF
TGCGCCAGCGGGTCGGGACTAGCGGGAGTCACAGATACGCAGTATTTT
>15|TRBJ1-6|TRBV9|TRBD1|.
CASSPLQGLYSPLHF
TGTGCCAGCAGCCCCCTACAGGGGTTATACTCACCCCTCCACTTT
>15|TRBJ2-6|TRBV10-3|.|.
CAISGRGTGANVLTF
TGTGCCATCAGTGGAAGAGGGACTGGGGCCAACGTCCTGACTTTC
>15|TRBJ2-1|TRBV28|TRBD1|.
CASSLLDRVYNEQFF
TGTGCCAGCAGTCTCCTCGACAGGGTCTACAATGAGCAGTTCTTC
>16|TRBJ2-2|TRBV9|TRBD2|.
CASRAQAGGPGGELFF
TGTGCCAGCAGAGCTCAAGCGGGAGGGCCCGGCGGGGAGCTGTTTTTT
>13|TRBJ2-1|TRBV5-1|.|few
CASSYPEPHEQFF
TGCGCCAGCAGCTACCCCGAGCCCCATGAGCAGTTCTTC
>14|TRBJ2-5|TRBV7-9|TRBD1|.
CASSAPGQQETQYF
TGTGCCAGCAGCGCCCCGGGACAGCAAGAGACCCAGTACTTC
>15|TRBJ2-1|TRBV5-1|.|.
CASSFGQRTYNEQFF
TGCGCCAGCAGCTTTGGACAGCGGACCTACAATGAGCAGTTCTTC
>20|TRBJ2-7|TRBV10-1|TRBD2|.
CASSEFSKSGTTFPSYEQYF
TGCGCCAGCAGTGAATTTTCGAAAAGTGGGACTACGTTCCCGTCCTACGAGCAGTACTTC
>13|TRBJ1-1|TRBV5-1|.|.
CASSRGWNTEAFF
TGCGCCAGCTCTCGCGGATGGAACACTGAAGCTTTCTTT
>16|TRBJ2-3|TRBV18|.|.
CASSPGHRSSTDTQYF
TGTGCCAGCTCACCTGGCCACAGGAGCAGCACAGATACGCAGTATTTT
>15|TRBJ1-4|TRBV4-3|.|.
CASSQYTQGAGKLFF
TGCGCCAGCAGCCAATATACACAGGGTGCGGGAAAACTGTTTTTT
>14|TRBJ2-1|TRBV25-1|.|few
CASSELGAVNEQFF
TGTGCCAGCAGTGAATTGGGGGCGGTGAATGAGCAGTTCTTC
>15|TRBJ1-1|TRBV6-5|.|.
CASSFAGRRDTEAFF
TGTGCCAGCAGTTTCGCGGGGCGTAGGGACACTGAAGCTTTCTTT
>15|TRBJ1-6|TRBV11-2|TRBD1|few
CASSWTGSYNSPLHF
TGTGCCAGCAGCTGGACAGGCTCCTATAATTCACCCCTCCACTTT
>15|TRBJ1-4|TRBV7-6|.|.
CASSSSGGGSEKLFF
TGTGCCAGCAGCTCCTCCGGGGGGGGGAGCGAAAAACTGTTTTTT
>13|TRBJ2-5|TRBV7-2|.|.
CASSRTTGETQYF
TGTGCCAGCAGCAGGACAACTGGAGAGACCCAGTACTTC
>14|TRBJ2-4|TRBV9|TRBD1|few
CASSGPGTAAVQYF
TGTGCCAGCAGCGGGCCCGGGACAGCTGCTGTTCAGTACTTC
>16|TRBJ2-7|TRBV7-2|.|few
CASSLVGGAGQYEQYF
TGTGCCAGCAGCTTAGTCGGAGGGGCGGGGCAATACGAGCAGTACTTC
>14|TRBJ2-1|TRBV28|TRBD2|.
CASRGRSGRFEQFF
TGTGCCAGCAGGGGGAGGAGCGGGAGATTTGAGCAGTTCTTC
>17|TRBJ2-3|TRBV5-1|.|.
CASSLAVGQTYTDTQYF
TGCGCCAGCAGCTTGGCCGTTGGACAGACCTACACAGATACGCAGTATTTT
>15|TRBJ2-7|TRBV18|.|few
CASSPETRTSYEQYF
TGTGCCAGCTCTCCAGAAACTAGGACCTCCTACGAGCAGTACTTC
>14|TRBJ2-7|TRBV3-1/TRBV3-2|.|.
CASSHVTSSYEQYF
TGTGCCAGCAGCCACGTGACTAGTTCCTACGAGCAGTACTTC
>13|TRBJ2-1|TRBV5-6|.|.
CASSPGNYNEQFF
TGTGCCAGCAGCCCCGGTAACTACAATGAGCAGTTCTTC
>17|TRBJ1-1|TRBV19|.|.
CASSIDSGAGWHTEAFF
TGTGCCAGTAGTATAGACTCTGGAGCTGGCTGGCACACTGAAGCTTTCTTT
>17|TRBJ1-4|TRBV3-1/TRBV3-2|.|few
CASSQDRLWAGPEKLFF
TGTGCCAGCAGCCAAGATAGGCTCTGGGCGGGCCCTGAAAAACTGTTTTTT
>13|TRBJ2-5|TRBV25-1|.|few
CASRGEGQETQYF
TGTGCCAGCAGGGGAGAGGGTCAAGAGACCCAGTACTTC
>16|TRBJ2-7|TRBV4-1|TRBD2|.
CASSPRGAGGTYEQYF
TGCGCCAGCAGCCCCCGAGGAGCGGGGGGGACCTACGAGCAGTACTTC